This is a list of T cell receptor beta chains from one sample in a study of blood T cell repertoires in COVID-19. Only in-frame clones appear in the TCRdb table, and some are missing; sequencing was by immunoSEQ multiplex PCR. The sample lists about 170,000 clones; 84% were seen once. Sequencing was carried out using PBMCs or T cells enriched from blood (not recorded which). The receptors shown here come from a man aged 45-65 years who had recovered from COVID-19. CDR3s leave out the opening cysteine and the closing phenylalanine or tryptophan.

length: 12; V: TRBV18; J: TRBJ1-1; CDR3: ASSLSVTGTEAF
length: 10; V: TRBV12-3/TRBV12-4; J: TRBJ2-7; CDR3: ASSLSLYEQY
length: 13; V: TRBV6-5; J: TRBJ1-4; CDR3: ASRLLQGWGEKLF
length: 14; V: TRBV11-2; J: TRBJ2-1; CDR3: ASSFNGQGAYNEQF
length: 13; V: TRBV15; J: TRBJ1-4; CDR3: ATSLNQGPNEKLF
length: 13; V: TRBV5-1; J: TRBJ2-7; CDR3: ASSSRQPGSYEQY
length: 11; V: TRBV7-2; J: TRBJ1-2; CDR3: ASSSSQGPGYT
length: 12; V: TRBV19; J: TRBJ1-5; CDR3: ASSIIGVDQPQH
length: 11; V: TRBV6-5; J: TRBJ1-2; CDR3: ASRRGGYYGYT
length: 16; V: TRBV5-1; J: TRBJ1-3; CDR3: ASSLGTSARGGGNTIY